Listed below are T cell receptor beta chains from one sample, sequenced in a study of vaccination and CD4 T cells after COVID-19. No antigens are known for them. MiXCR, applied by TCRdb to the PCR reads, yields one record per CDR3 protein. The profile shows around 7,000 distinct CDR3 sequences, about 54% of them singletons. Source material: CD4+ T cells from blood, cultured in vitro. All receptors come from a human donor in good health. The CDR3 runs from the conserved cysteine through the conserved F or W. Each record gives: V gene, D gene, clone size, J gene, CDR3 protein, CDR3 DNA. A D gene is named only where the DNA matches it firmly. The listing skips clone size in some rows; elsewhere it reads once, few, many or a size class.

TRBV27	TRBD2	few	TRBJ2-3	CASSFSSGFTDTQYF	TGTGCCAGCAGTTTCTCTAGCGGGTTCACAGATACGCAGTATTTT
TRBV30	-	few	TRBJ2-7	CAWRVRLGSGVSYEQYF	TGTGCCTGGAGGGTTAGATTGGGAAGCGGTGTGTCGTACGAGCAGTACTTC
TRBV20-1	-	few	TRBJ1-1	CSARGGGGPSYLFF	TGCAGTGCTAGGGGGGGAGGCGGGCCCTCCTATTTATTCTTT
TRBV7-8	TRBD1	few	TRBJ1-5	CASSSSGQGNNQPQHF	TGTGCCAGCAGCTCCTCCGGACAGGGGAACAATCAGCCCCAGCATTTT
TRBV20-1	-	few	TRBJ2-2	CSARLAHAGELFF	TGCAGTGCTAGACTAGCCCACGCCGGGGAGCTGTTTTTT
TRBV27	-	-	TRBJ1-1	CASKLRGTSNTEAFF	TGTGCCAGCAAACTTCGGGGCACTTCTAACACTGAAGCTTTCTTT
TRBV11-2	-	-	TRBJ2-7	CASSLTRSPSYEQYF	TGTGCCAGCAGCTTAACTCGTTCACCCTCCTACGAGCAGTACTTC
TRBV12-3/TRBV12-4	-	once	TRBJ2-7	CASSPSGREQYF	TGTGCCAGCAGCCCCTCTGGGAGGGAGCAGTACTTC
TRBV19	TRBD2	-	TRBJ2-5	CASSTLAGGLETQYF	TGTGCCAGTAGCACCCTAGCGGGGGGGCTGGAGACCCAGTACTTC
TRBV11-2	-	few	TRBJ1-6	CASRRDPGGSPLHF	TGTGCCAGCAGGAGAGACCCGGGAGGTTCACCCCTCCACTTT
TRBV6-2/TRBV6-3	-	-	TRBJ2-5	CASSARGSGRGTQYF	TGTGCCAGCAGTGCCCGGGGGTCGGGAAGGGGGACCCAGTACTTC
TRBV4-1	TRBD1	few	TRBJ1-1	CASSQDSRAGGTEAFF	TGCGCCAGCAGCCAAGATTCTAGGGCAGGGGGCACTGAAGCTTTCTTT
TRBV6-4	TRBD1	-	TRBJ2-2	CASRGQGDTGELFF	TGTGCCAGCAGGGGACAGGGGGACACCGGGGAGCTGTTTTTT
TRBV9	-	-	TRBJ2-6	CASSVEWGLGANVLTF	TGTGCCAGCAGCGTAGAATGGGGGCTGGGGGCCAACGTCCTGACTTTC
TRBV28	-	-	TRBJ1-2	CASSLTPTYNYGYTF	TGTGCCAGCAGTTTAACCCCGACCTATAACTATGGCTACACCTTC
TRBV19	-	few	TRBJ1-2	CASSIPPTYGYTF	TGTGCCAGTAGTATACCCCCCACCTATGGCTACACCTTC
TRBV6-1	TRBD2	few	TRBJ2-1	CASSPARGGGEQFF	TGTGCCAGCAGTCCAGCCCGGGGGGGGGGTGAGCAGTTCTTC
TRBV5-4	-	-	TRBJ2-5	CASSPRDRETQYF	TGTGCCAGCAGCCCCCGGGACCGAGAGACCCAGTACTTC
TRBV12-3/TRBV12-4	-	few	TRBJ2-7	CASSLGYEQYF	TGTGCCAGCAGTTTAGGGTACGAGCAGTACTTC
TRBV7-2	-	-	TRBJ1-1	CASSSVGARAFF	TGTGCCAGCAGCTCCGTCGGGGCGCGAGCTTTCTTT
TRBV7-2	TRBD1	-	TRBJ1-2	CASSQRQGAASGYTF	TGTGCCAGCAGCCAACGACAGGGGGCGGCAAGTGGCTACACCTTC
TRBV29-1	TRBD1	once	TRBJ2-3	CSATSWTGGQTDTQYF	TGCAGCGCAACCTCCTGGACAGGGGGCCAGACAGATACGCAGTATTTT
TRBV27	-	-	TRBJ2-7	CASSFGRGLGEQYF	TGTGCCAGCAGTTTCGGGAGGGGGCTCGGAGAGCAGTACTTC
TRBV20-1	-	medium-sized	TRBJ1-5	CSAARDNKRGPQHF	TGCAGTGCTGCACGTGACAACAAGCGGGGGCCCCAGCATTTT
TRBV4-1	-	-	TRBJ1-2	CASSQDPGAQYGYTF	TGCGCCAGCAGCCAAGATCCCGGGGCGCAGTATGGCTACACCTTC
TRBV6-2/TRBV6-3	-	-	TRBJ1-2	CASRELGKPYGYTF	TGTGCCAGCAGGGAACTCGGGAAACCCTATGGCTACACCTTC
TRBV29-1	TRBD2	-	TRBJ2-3	CSVEGTSGGPTDTQYF	TGCAGCGTTGAAGGGACCAGCGGGGGGCCCACAGATACGCAGTATTTT
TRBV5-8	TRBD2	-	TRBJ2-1	CASGGNIAGVYYNEQFF	TGTGCCAGCGGTGGCAACATAGCGGGAGTGTACTACAATGAGCAGTTCTTC
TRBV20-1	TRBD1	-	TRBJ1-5	CSAAWTGSKNQPQHF	TGCAGTGCTGCCTGGACAGGGAGTAAGAATCAGCCCCAGCATTTT
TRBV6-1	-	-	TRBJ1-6	CASSPGQTNSPLHF	TGTGCCAGCAGCCCAGGACAGACCAATTCACCCCTCCACTTT
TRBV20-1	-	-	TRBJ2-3	CSASFLGSTDTQYF	TGCAGTGCTAGCTTTCTGGGTAGCACAGATACGCAGTATTTT
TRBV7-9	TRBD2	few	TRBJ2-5	CASSLVGGKQETQYF	TGTGCCAGCAGCTTAGTCGGGGGGAAGCAAGAGACCCAGTACTTC
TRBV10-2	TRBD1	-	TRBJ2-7	CASSVAGGSYEQYF	TGCGCCAGCAGTGTTGCAGGGGGCTCCTACGAGCAGTACTTC
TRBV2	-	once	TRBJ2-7	CASSFPGKNEQYF	TGTGCCAGCTCCTTTCCCGGGAAGAACGAGCAGTACTTC
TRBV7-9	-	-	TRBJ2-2	CASSRQGSRELFF	TGTGCCAGCAGCCGTCAGGGTTCCCGGGAGCTGTTTTTT
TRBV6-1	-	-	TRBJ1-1	CASSENYGTEAFF	TGTGCCAGCAGTGAAAACTACGGCACTGAAGCTTTCTTT
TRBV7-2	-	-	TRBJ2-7	CASSLRSGLLTYEQYF	TGTGCCAGCAGCTTACGTTCTGGACTGCTAACCTATGAGCAGTACTTC
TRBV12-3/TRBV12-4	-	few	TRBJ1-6	CASSRSGQGDSPLHF	TGTGCCAGCAGCCGATCCGGGCAGGGAGATTCACCCCTCCACTTT
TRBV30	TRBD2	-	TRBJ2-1	CAWGGGRNEQFF	TGTGCCTGGGGGGGGGGACGCAATGAGCAGTTCTTC
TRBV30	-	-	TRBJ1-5	CAWSQGPDQPQHF	TGTGCCTGGAGTCAAGGCCCGGATCAGCCCCAGCATTTT
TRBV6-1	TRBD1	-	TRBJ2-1	CASSRDRFTYNEQFF	TGTGCCAGCAGTCGGGACAGGTTTACCTACAATGAGCAGTTCTTC
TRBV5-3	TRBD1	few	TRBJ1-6	CASSLGQGNSPLHF	TGTGCCAGCAGCTTGGGACAGGGGAATTCACCCCTCCACTTT